Below, 18 T cell receptor beta chains from the same sample are listed, as sequenced in a study of blood T cell repertoires in COVID-19. Assay: immunoSEQ multiplex PCR; the TCRdb copy retains only in-frame clones and omits some. The profile shows 45,000 or so clones, over 75% of them singletons. Sequenced: peripheral blood. Receptors were obtained from a human donor in a cohort sampled during active COVID-19.

This chain connects TRBV5-5 to TRBJ2-7; the match to TRBD1 covers 10 bases. This CDR3 is built from 15 residues. Germline assignment: CDR1 SGHKS and CDR2 YYEKEE (reference sequence). V lost 3 bases and J lost 4; bases outside the gene matches: 7. CDR3 sequence reads: CASSSQGTGVYEQYF. The CDR3 DNA follows: TGTGCCAGCAGCTCTCAAGGGACAGGGGTTTACGAGCAGTACTTC.

The chain employs TRBV4-2 and TRBJ2-7, with TRBD1 matching over 9 bases. This CDR3 contains 18 residues. Germline V gives CDR1 LGHNA, CDR2 YNFKEQ. Trimming at V came to 0 bases and at J to 2 bases, leaving 11 bases not matched to a gene. Here the CDR3 reads CASSQDGWAGTGTYEQYF. Here the CDR3 DNA reads TGTGCCAGCAGCCAAGATGGTTGGGCAGGGACAGGGACCTACGAGCAGTACTTC.

The CDR3 loop is CAINNGQDNSPLHF. The CDR3 DNA reads TGTGCCATCAACAATGGACAAGATAATTCACCCCTCCACTTT. The rearrangement uses TRBV10-3 and TRBJ1-6, with D perhaps TRBD1 (5 bases). V was clipped by 7 bases and J by 5 bases, with 12 bases between them. The CDR3 sequence is 14 residues long. Germline V CDR1 and CDR2: ENHRY, SYGVKD.

The CDR3 DNA reads as TGCGCCAGCAGCTTGCCTTTGGTGACTAGCGGGAGGGCCTGGGAAACCTACAATGAGCAGTTCTTC. Translating it yields CASSLPLVTSGRAWETYNEQFF. This rearrangement joins TRBV5-1 to TRBJ2-1; TRBD2 matches at 14 bases. The ends lost 1 base at V and 2 bases at J; junction bases unmatched: 17. The CDR3 is 22 residues long. Germline-derived CDR1 and CDR2 are SGHRS and YFSETQ. Filled out from reference TRBV5-1 and TRBJ2-1, the complete variable domain reads KAGVTQTPRYLIKTRGQQVTLSCSPISGHRSVSWYQQTPGQGLQFLFEYFSETQRNKGNFPGRFSGRQFSNSRSEMNVSTLELGDSALYLCASSLPLVTSGRAWETYNEQFFGPGTRLTVL.

J is TRBJ1-1 and V is TRBV2, with 9 nucleotides matching TRBD1. CDR3 length: 14 amino acids. The germline V gene encodes CDR1 SNHLY and CDR2 FYNNEI. J lost 4 bases, V lost 8 bases, and 8 bases had no gene match. The CDR3 loop reads CASGGGQGVTEAFF. For the CDR3, the DNA is TGTGCCAGCGGGGGGGGACAGGGCGTCACTGAAGCTTTCTTT.

V usage is TRBV4-1 and J usage is TRBJ1-5; D gene unclear. Germline V CDR1 and CDR2: MGHRA, YSYEKL. This CDR3 region has 15 residues. Trimming removed 0 bases at V and 4 bases at J, with 10 bases between. CDR3 sequence: CASSQDWPENQPQHF. CDR3 nucleotide sequence: TGCGCCAGCAGCCAAGATTGGCCAGAAAATCAGCCCCAGCATTTT.

V usage is TRBV5-4 and J usage is TRBJ2-7; 9 bases line up with TRBD2. J lost 6 bases, V lost 5 bases, and 21 bases had no gene match. The CDR3 extends over 18 amino acids. Looked up from germline, CDR1 is SGHNT and CDR2 is YYREEE (reference sequence). CDR3: CASRRAGGPSDLDREQYF. The CDR3 DNA reads as TGTGCCAGCAGGAGAGCGGGAGGACCGAGCGATCTAGATCGCGAGCAGTACTTC.

This chain connects TRBV6-5 to TRBJ2-5; the match to TRBD2 covers 9 bases. CDR3 size: 14 residues. V lost 8 bases and J lost 1; bases outside the gene matches: 5. CDR1 and CDR2 (germline): MNHEY, SVGAGI. As DNA, the CDR3 is TGTGCCAGCGGGTTTAGCGGGAGCCAAGAGACCCAGTACTTC. Residues: CASGFSGSQETQYF.

V gene TRBV30 combines with J gene TRBJ2-7, with TRBD1 matching 8 bases. V lost 4 bases to trimming and J lost 5 bases; unmatched junction nucleotides: 7. CDR3 length: 13 amino acids. Germline V gene lookup returns CDR1 GTSNPN and CDR2 SVGIG (reference sequence). The chain's CDR3 is CAWMRQGANEQYF. DNA of the CDR3: TGTGCCTGGATGCGGCAGGGGGCTAACGAGCAGTACTTC.

In this sample, this clone turned up a few times. The gene calls are TRBV3-1 (or the pseudogene TRBV3-2) and TRBJ2-5; a weak D match, TRBD2 (7 bases). Germline loops: CDR1 LGHDT, CDR2 YNNKEL (reference sequence). V was clipped by 4 bases and J by 7 bases, with 13 bases between them. CDR3 length equals 13 residues. The CDR3 loop reads CASSPGERGTQYF. CDR3 nucleotide sequence: TGTGCCAGCAGCCCAGGGGAGCGGGGGACCCAGTACTTC.

The gene calls are TRBV19 and TRBJ2-7; TRBD2 is a possible D gene (6 bases). The V end lost 6 bases, the J end lost 0 bases, and 12 bases lay between the germline ends. This CDR3 contains 14 residues. Per the germline V gene, CDR1 is LNHDA and CDR2 is SQIVND (reference sequence). The CDR3 DNA sequence: TGTGCCAGTAGCGGGAGAGTAAACTCCTACGAGCAGTACTTC. Translated: CASSGRVNSYEQYF.

The chain's CDR3 is CASSPSGTGETQYF. The DNA for the CDR3 is TGTGCCAGCAGCCCGAGCGGGACGGGGGAGACCCAGTACTTC. J is TRBJ2-5 and V is TRBV9, with 7 bases that match TRBD2. Germline CDR1 and CDR2: SGDLS and YYNGEE. The CDR3 is 14 residues long. Trimming at V came to 4 bases and at J to 5 bases, leaving 8 bases not matched to a gene.

The V and J genes are TRBV19 and TRBJ2-7; 9 nucleotides match TRBD2. CDR3 length equals 16 residues. The J segment lost 4 bases and the V segment lost 4 bases, leaving 11 bases of the junction unmatched. Germline loops: CDR1 LNHDA, CDR2 SQIVND (reference sequence). This CDR3 is CASSRAGGGELYEQYF. CDR3 coding DNA: TGTGCCAGTAGTAGGGCGGGAGGGGGCGAGCTATACGAGCAGTACTTC. The full variable domain, in which reference TRBV19 and TRBJ2-7 provide the parts outside the CDR3, is DGGITQSPKYLFRKEGQNVTLSCEQNLNHDAMYWYRQDPGQGLRLIYYSQIVNDFQKGDIAEGYSVSREKKESFPLTVTSAQKNPTAFYLCASSRAGGGELYEQYFGPGTRLTVT.

The rearrangement uses TRBV11-3 and TRBJ2-3; TRBD1 might be the D (7 bases). V lost 6 bases and J 6 bases, leaving 19 bases between the germline ends. Per the germline V gene, CDR1 is SGHNT and CDR2 is YENEEA. This CDR3 comprises 15 residues. CDR3 sequence (DNA): TGTGCCAGCAGTGAGGAGGGGGCCCCTGGGGATACGCAGTATTTT. Translation: CASSEEGAPGDTQYF.

The chain has TRBV18 and TRBJ2-7, with 8 bases matching TRBD1. This CDR3 is 15 amino acids long. J gave up 0 bases and V 3 bases, and 4 bases lay outside the gene matches. Per the germline V gene, CDR1 is KGHSH and CDR2 is LQKENI. CDR3: CASSPGQVISYEQYF. The DNA of the CDR3 is TGTGCCAGCTCACCGGGACAGGTTATCTCCTACGAGCAGTACTTC.

The chain combines TRBV11-3 with TRBJ2-6, with 8 bases identical to TRBD1. Trimming took 1 base from V and 4 from J; bases not matched to a gene: 9. This CDR3 spans 18 amino acids. CDR1 and CDR2 (germline): SGHNT, YENEEA. The CDR3 DNA sequence: TGTGCCAGCAGCTTAGTGGGCAGGGGGCGGTACGGGGCCAACGTCCTGACTTTC. Protein product: CASSLVGRGRYGANVLTF.

This chain connects TRBV7-2 to TRBJ2-7; 9 bases line up with TRBD2. Germline V CDR1 and CDR2: SGHTA, FQGNSA. V trimming: 3 bases; J trimming: 2 bases; junction bases outside the gene matches: 5. The CDR3 sequence is 15 residues long. CDR3 sequence: CASSFSSGTAYEQYF. The CDR3 DNA is TGTGCCAGCAGCTTTTCTAGCGGGACCGCCTACGAGCAGTACTTC.

The chain has TRBV28 and TRBJ1-2; 9 bases are shared with TRBD1. Germline CDR1 reads MDHEN; CDR2 reads SYDVKM. Trimming at V came to 3 bases and at J to 7 bases, leaving 3 bases not matched to a gene. The CDR3 spans 13 residues. CDR3 sequence reads: CASSLDRGLGYTF. The CDR3 nucleotides are TGTGCCAGCAGTTTGGACAGGGGCCTTGGCTACACCTTC.